Listed here are 13 T cell receptor beta chains from one sample, sequenced in a study of Tregs in tolerant kidney transplant recipients. Only in-frame clones appear in the TCRdb table, and some are missing; sequencing was by immunoSEQ multiplex PCR. The data include 14,000 or so clones; the top ten clones carry roughly a quarter. Recipients received nonmyeloablative bone marrow transplants from related graft donors, with transient mixed chimerism. The source material was CD8+ T cells from blood (PBMCs), sampled 6 months after the transplant. The receptor set was obtained from a human patient who received a combined kidney and bone marrow transplant. Among the T cells, some may be from the graft donor.

A note on this clone: The read ends 3 residues early relative to the CDR3; the germline J gene fills the gap. The chain joins TRBV4-1 to TRBJ2-5; 7 positions match TRBD1. The CDR3 has 16 amino acids. J lost 3 bases, V lost 2 bases, and 9 bases had no gene match. Per the germline V gene, CDR1 is MGHRA and CDR2 is YSYEKL. Partial CDR3 DNA: TGCGCCAGCAGCCAAACCAGGGACAGTACCAAAGAGACC. It yields the protein CASSQTRDSTKET. The CDR3 reads in full as CASSQTRDSTKETQYF.

In regard to this clone: The CDR3 goes on 3 residues after the read ends, and that part is filled in from the germline J gene. J is TRBJ2-7 and V is TRBV4-1, with 9 bases lining up with TRBD2. This CDR3 contains 15 residues. From germline, CDR1 is MGHRA and CDR2 YSYEKL. V lost 0 bases, J lost 3 bases, and 3 bases stayed unmatched. Partial CDR3 DNA: TGCGCCAGCAGCCAAGAAATTAGCGGGGGCTACGAG. It translates to CASSQEISGGYE. The CDR3 in full is CASSQEISGGYEQYF.

Comment on this clone: With the read ending 3 residues before the CDR3 end, the germline J gene is used to fill in that end. The gene calls are TRBV7-6 and TRBJ2-7; unclear D gene. Trimming stripped 2 bases from V and 3 bases from J, with 11 bases between. Looked up from germline, CDR1 is SGHVS and CDR2 is FNYEAQ. The CDR3 consists of 14 residues. Incomplete CDR3 DNA: TGTGCCAGCAGCTTAAGTTTTCCCAGCTACGAG. This encodes CASSLSFPSYE. The complete CDR3 protein is CASSLSFPSYEQYF. Full variable domain (rest looked up from reference TRBV7-6 and TRBJ2-7): GAGVSQSPRYKVTKRGQDVALRCDPISGHVSLYWYRQALGQGPEFLTYFNYEAQQDKSGLPNDRFSAERPEGSISTLTIQRTEQRDSAMYRCASSLSFPSYEQYFGPGTRLTVT.

As regards this clone: The junction departs from the called germline gene at one end, perhaps through a read error. The read finishes 3 residues shy of the CDR3 end, and the germline J gene is used to complete it. The rearrangement joins TRBV7-6 to TRBJ2-7; 10 bases fit TRBD2. The CDR3 loop spans 14 amino acids. Looked up from germline, CDR1 is SGHVS and CDR2 is FNYEAQ. The CDR3 sequence is CASSVAGGGYEQYF. CDR3 DNA (partial): TGTGCCAGCAGCGTAGCGGGAGGCGGGTACGAG.

As regards this clone: The read comes to an end 3 residues before the CDR3 does, leaving the germline J gene to fill in the end. The chain employs TRBV29-1 and TRBJ2-3; possible D gene TRBD2, 6 bases. V lost 6 bases to trimming and J lost 2 bases, with 12 bases between them. The CDR3 length is 13 residues. From germline, CDR1 is SQVTM and CDR2 ANQGSEA. CDR3 region: CSVLAVNTDTQYF. The CDR3 bases that were read are TGCAGCGTATTAGCGGTGAACACAGATACG.

For this clone: The read halts 3 residues ahead of the CDR3 end, with the missing end drawn from the germline J gene. J is TRBJ2-7 and V is TRBV6-2 or TRBV6-3; the match to TRBD2 covers 10 bases. CDR1 MNHEY and CDR2 SVGEGT come from the germline V gene. Trimming took 2 bases from V and 6 from J; bases not matched to a gene: 7. The CDR3 totals 15 residues. The CDR3: CASSYLASGGFEQYF. CDR3 DNA, as far as it was read: TGTGCCAGCAGTTACCTGGCTAGCGGGGGTTTCGAG.

Comments on this clone: The DNA ends 3 residues before the CDR3 does, and the rest of the CDR3 is filled in from the germline J gene. This chain connects TRBV7-8 to TRBJ2-7, with 9 bases lining up with TRBD1. CDR1 SGHVS and CDR2 FQNEAQ come from the germline V gene. CDR3 size: 16 residues. V lost 5 bases to trimming and J lost 2 bases; unmatched junction nucleotides: 10. CDR3 bases read: TGTGCCAGCAGCCCGAGAGATACAGGGGGCCCCTACGAG. Translating gives CASSPRDTGGPYE. The CDR3, in full, reads CASSPRDTGGPYEQYF.

Comments on this clone: Read sequence stops 3 residues before the CDR3 end, and the germline J gene provides the missing end. V is TRBV20-1 and J is TRBJ2-1, with TRBD2 matching 9 bases. Germline V gene data show CDR1 as DFQATT and CDR2 as SNEGSKA (reference sequence). This CDR3 spans 16 amino acids. Germline trimming cut 0 bases from V and 4 bases from J; bases unmatched to any gene: 7. The CDR3 loop reads CSARDSLAGLYNEQFF. The CDR3 DNA, read in part, is TGCAGTGCTAGAGACTCCCTAGCGGGACTTTACAATGAG.

Concerning this clone itself: The read halts 3 residues ahead of the CDR3 end, with the missing end drawn from the germline J gene. V gene TRBV5-1 combines with J gene TRBJ1-2, with a possible D match to TRBD1 (5 bases). Germline CDR1 SGHRS, CDR2 YFSETQ. Between the trimmed V and J ends, which lost 4 bases and 4 bases, there was a span of 20 bases. This CDR3 has 16 amino acids. The CDR3 reads CASSPLPGTETYGYTF. CDR3 DNA (partial): TGCGCCAGCAGCCCACTACCCGGGACTGAGACCTATGGC.

The covered CDR3 bases are TGTGCCAGCAGCTTTTCCAGCTACGAG. Protein: CASSFSSYE. The entire CDR3 is CASSFSSYEQYF. V usage is TRBV7-9 and J usage is TRBJ2-7; D is unclear. The read terminates 3 residues ahead of where the CDR3 ends, so the germline J gene completes it. Trimming cost V 3 bases and J 3 bases, with 6 bases left between them. The germline V gene encodes CDR1 SEHNR and CDR2 FQNEAQ (reference sequence). There are 12 residues in the CDR3.

On this clone: The read is 3 residues too short to cover the CDR3 end, so that end is filled in from the germline J gene. The chain links TRBV7-9 to TRBJ2-7; weak D call: TRBD2 (6 bases). The CDR3 runs 14 residues. The V and J ends lost 3 bases and 3 bases respectively, with 12 bases between them. CDR1 SEHNR and CDR2 FQNEAQ come from the germline V gene (reference sequence). The part of the CDR3 DNA that was read is TGTGCCAGCAGCTTCGGCGGGGACGGCTACGAG. Amino acids: CASSFGGDGYE. The full CDR3 is CASSFGGDGYEQYF.

As concerns this clone: With the read ending 3 residues before the CDR3 end, the germline J gene is used to fill in that end. This chain links TRBV11-2 with TRBJ2-7, with a tentative D call TRBD1 (6 bases). Germline V gene lookup returns CDR1 SGHAT and CDR2 FQNNGV. The CDR3 spans 15 residues. Between the trimmed V and J ends, which lost 0 bases and 0 bases, there was a span of 9 bases. The covered CDR3 bases are TGTGCCAGCAGCTTAGAACAGGGATCCTCCTACGAG. Translated, it gives CASSLEQGSSYE. The whole CDR3 sequence is CASSLEQGSSYEQYF.

CDR3 DNA (partial): TGTGCCAGCAGCCCGGGACTAGCGGTACAAGAGACG. It codes for CASSPGLAVQET. From start to end, the CDR3 is CASSPGLAVQETQYF. The chain carries TRBV14 and TRBJ2-3, with TRBD2 matching 11 bases. The missing CDR3 end, 3 residues past where the read stops, is filled in from the germline J gene. The CDR3 has 15 amino acids. CDR1 SGHDN and CDR2 FVKESK come from the germline V gene.